The entry below describes one T cell receptor (beta chain). This sample is drawn from a study of shared T cell receptors in the human thymus. CDR3 length: 16 amino acids. Germline V gene lookup returns CDR1 MDHEN and CDR2 SYDVKM. The V and J ends lost 4 bases and 7 bases respectively, with 19 bases between them. The protocol was immunoSEQ multiplex PCR, while the TCRdb copy is restricted to in-frame clones and leaves out a portion. The sample yields approximately 400,000 clones, roughly 94% seen once. The origin of this receptor is a human donor. Source material: thymocytes. This rearrangement joins TRBV28 to TRBJ1-4, with a weak D call TRBD1 (5 bases). In DNA, the CDR3 is TGTGCCAGCAGTTACCCCGCGGGACCCCGGGGTGAAAAACTGTTTTTT. Amino acids: CASSYPAGPRGEKLFF.